This passage covers 28 T cell receptor beta chains from one sample sequenced in a study of CD8 T cells in Susac syndrome. RNA in amounts of about 0.45 to 1 ug was reverse transcribed with random hexamers. Using its own MiXCR run on the immunoSEQ multiplex PCR reads, TCRdb lists one record per CDR3 protein. The table has approximately 300,000 distinct CDR3 sequences, about 89% seen once. Material: CD8+ T cells from PBMCs. Receptors originate from a human donor with multiple sclerosis.

This sequence joins TRBV7-6 and TRBJ2-7; no reliable D call. Trimming removed 5 bases from V and 5 bases from J, with 16 bases in between. CDR1 is SGHVS and CDR2 is FNYEAQ in the germline V gene. This CDR3 has 14 amino acids. The CDR3 bases are TGTGCCAGCAGCCCTTCGGCGGATTTAGACGAGCAGTACTTC. Amino acid sequence: CASSPSADLDEQYF.

This clonotype was seen a handful of times. The chain couples TRBV5-6 to TRBJ1-2; no clear D gene. CDR3 length: 13 residues. Trimming took 0 bases from V and 6 from J, leaving 9 bases between them. Looked up from germline, CDR1 is SGHDT and CDR2 is YYEEEE. The CDR3 region is CASSLVTGNGYTF. DNA for the CDR3: TGTGCCAGCAGCTTGGTTACGGGAAATGGCTACACCTTC.

The chain uses TRBV29-1 and TRBJ2-3; TRBD1 matches 8 bases. The CDR3 consists of 15 residues. The V and J ends lost 1 base and 2 bases, in that order; junction bases with no gene match: 5. CDR1 is SQVTM and CDR2 is ANQGSEA in the germline V gene. CDR3 coding DNA: TGCAGCGTTGAAGCCTGGGACAGGTACACAGATACGCAGTATTTT. This codes for CSVEAWDRYTDTQYF.

The chain combines TRBV6-2 or TRBV6-3 with TRBJ1-1; no firm D call. The CDR3 runs 12 residues. V lost 2 bases to trimming and J lost 5 bases, with 6 bases between them. Germline lookup yields CDR1 MNHEY and CDR2 SVGEGT. The CDR3 coding sequence is TGTGCCAGCAGTTACGGGTCAACTGAAGCTTTCTTT. Residues: CASSYGSTEAFF.

The chain uses TRBV28 and TRBJ2-3; D is undetermined. V lost 3 bases to trimming and J lost 2 bases, with 6 bases between them. The CDR3 runs 13 residues. Germline CDR1 is MDHEN and CDR2 is SYDVKM. The CDR3 DNA sequence: TGTGCCAGCAGTTTCCGGTACACAGATACGCAGTATTTT. Protein: CASSFRYTDTQYF.

The CDR3 DNA sequence: TGTGCCAGCAGCTTAGAGGCCCTCGGCACCGGGGAGCTGTTTTTT. This encodes CASSLEALGTGELFF. The chain uses TRBV7-8 and TRBJ2-2; D unclear. The ends were cut back, 1 base at V and 4 bases at J, with 10 bases in the middle. Germline values: CDR1 SGHVS, CDR2 FQNEAQ. The length of the CDR3 is 15 residues.

This chain connects TRBV29-1 to TRBJ2-2; D is unresolved. The V gene lost 7 bases and the J gene lost 1 base, with 10 bases spanning the gap. Per germline, CDR1 SQVTM and CDR2 ANQGSEA. This CDR3 contains 13 residues. This chain's CDR3 is CSAVVQNTGELFF. In DNA form, the CDR3 reads TGCAGCGCGGTGGTGCAGAACACCGGGGAGCTGTTTTTT.

This clonotype was recorded only once. For the CDR3, the DNA is TGTGCCTGGAGTGGGACTCACTACGAGCAGTACTTC. It translates to CAWSGTHYEQYF. The chain couples TRBV30 to TRBJ2-7, with a weak D call TRBD2 (5 bases). The CDR3 loop spans 12 amino acids. Germline V gene sequence: CDR1 GTSNPN, CDR2 SVGIG (reference sequence). V lost 1 base and J lost 3, with 7 bases in between.

This chain's CDR3 is CASRPGGLTQADTQYF. The CDR3 region has the DNA TGTGCCAGCAGGCCGGGAGGGCTAACGCAAGCAGATACGCAGTATTTT. The gene calls are TRBV27 and TRBJ2-3; 8 nucleotides line up with TRBD2. J lost 4 bases, V lost 6 bases, and 12 bases had no gene match. The length of the CDR3 is 16 residues. CDR1 and CDR2 (germline): MNHEY, SMNVEV (reference sequence).

This chain connects TRBV27 to TRBJ1-1; unclear D gene. Germline CDR1 reads MNHEY; CDR2 reads SMNVEV (reference sequence). The V end was cut by 6 bases, the J end by 3 bases, with 11 bases between. This CDR3 spans 13 amino acids. In DNA form, the CDR3 reads TGTGCCAGCAGCCTTTACCTTTACACTGAAGCTTTCTTT. It specifies CASSLYLYTEAFF.

The rearrangement uses TRBV20-1 and TRBJ2-7; TRBD2 matches at 8 bases. The junction had 13 bases not matched to a gene; V was cut back by 3 bases and J by 3 bases. CDR3 length: 16 residues. Germline V gene sequence: CDR1 DFQATT, CDR2 SNEGSKA (reference sequence). As DNA, the CDR3 is TGCAGTGCTAGGGAAGCCGGTGGTAGCGGGATCTACGAGCAGTACTTC. Amino acid sequence: CSAREAGGSGIYEQYF.

This clonotype appeared once. The chain is built from TRBV5-1 and TRBJ2-7, with 9 bases that match TRBD1. Germline loops: CDR1 SGHRS, CDR2 YFSETQ. The junction had 9 bases not matched to a gene; V was cut back by 4 bases and J by 1 base. There are 16 residues in the CDR3. Here the CDR3 reads CASSPPGQGPSYEQYF. In DNA, the CDR3 is TGCGCCAGCAGCCCGCCCGGACAGGGGCCTTCCTACGAGCAGTACTTC.

The chain employs TRBV27 and TRBJ2-5, with D perhaps TRBD1 (5 bases). The CDR3 runs 15 residues. Trimming cost V 1 base and J 5 bases, with 14 bases left between them. From germline, CDR1 is MNHEY and CDR2 SMNVEV (reference sequence). CDR3 nucleotides: TGTGCCAGCAGTTTATATCCCGCAGCAGGGGAGACCCAGTACTTC. Translated: CASSLYPAAGETQYF.

In its sample, this clonotype was seen once. V and J are TRBV6-4 and TRBJ2-3, with D possibly TRBD2 on 6 matching bases. Trimming cost V 3 bases and J 0 bases, with 10 bases left between them. The CDR3 covers 15 residues. CDR1 is MRHNA and CDR2 is SNTAGT in the germline V gene. CDR3 in DNA: TGTGCCAGCAGTGAATCCAGCGGGAGCACAGATACGCAGTATTTT. It codes for CASSESSGSTDTQYF.

The sample holds one count of this clonotype. The J gene is TRBJ1-4, the V gene TRBV4-3, with 8 bases lining up with TRBD1. This CDR3 contains 17 residues. The trim removed 1 base at V and 7 bases at J, leaving 11 bases unmatched. The V gene's germline CDR1 is LGHNA and CDR2 YSLEER. The CDR3 DNA follows: TGCGCCAGCAGCCAAGGAACGTCAGGGGGCGGAAGTGAAAAACTGTTTTTT. Protein sequence: CASSQGTSGGGSEKLFF.

The rearrangement uses TRBV6-1 and TRBJ2-5, with TRBD1 matching 8 bases. The trim removed 7 bases at V and 4 bases at J, leaving 5 bases unmatched. The CDR3 sequence is 13 residues long. The germline CDR1 and CDR2 sequences are MNHNS and SASEGT. The CDR3 nucleotides are TGTGCCAGCAAGGACAGGGTGAGAGAGACCCAGTACTTC. Its protein product is CASKDRVRETQYF.

The V call is TRBV15, the J call TRBJ2-7, with 9 bases identical to TRBD2. After removal of 0 bases from V and 4 bases from J, the junction contained 7 bases not matched to a gene. The CDR3 has 16 residues. Germline CDR1 reads LNHNV; CDR2 reads YYDKDF (reference sequence). Here the CDR3 DNA reads TGTGCCACCAGCAGAGATGGGGCGGGAGGGCCATACGAGCAGTACTTC. This gives the protein CATSRDGAGGPYEQYF. The full variable domain, with the rest looked up from reference TRBV15 and TRBJ2-7, is DAMVIQNPRYQVTQFGKPVTLSCSQTLNHNVMYWYQQKSSQAPKLLFHYYDKDFNNEADTPDNFQSRRPNTSFCFLDIRSPGLGDTAMYLCATSRDGAGGPYEQYFGPGTRLTVT.

The chain uses TRBV28 and TRBJ2-5, with D perhaps assigned TRBD1 or TRBD2 (5 bases each). Trimming took off 5 bases at V and 4 bases at J, with 17 bases between the two ends. The CDR3 is 15 amino acids. CDR1 MDHEN and CDR2 SYDVKM come from the germline V gene. CDR3 coding DNA: TGTGCCAGCAGTGCCGGGGCGACGGTTCGAGAGACCCAGTACTTC. It is translated as CASSAGATVRETQYF. Filled out from reference TRBV28 and TRBJ2-5, the complete variable domain reads DVKVTQSSRYLVKRTGEKVFLECVQDMDHENMFWYRQDPGLGLRLIYFSYDVKMKEKGDIPEGYSVSREKKERFSLILESASTNQTSMYLCASSAGATVRETQYFGPGTRLLVL.

This clonotype was recorded only once. The chain uses TRBV4-3 and TRBJ2-3, with 8 bases identical to TRBD2. Germline trimming cut 0 bases from V and 3 bases from J; bases unmatched to any gene: 11. The germline gives CDR1 LGHNA, CDR2 YSLEER. The CDR3 contains 18 residues. CDR3 DNA sequence: TGCGCCAGCAGCCAAGATGGCGGGAGGACGGTTGGGACAGATACGCAGTATTTT. It encodes CASSQDGGRTVGTDTQYF.

The chain joins TRBV19 to TRBJ1-1; D is possibly TRBD1 (5 bases). The CDR3 is made up of 13 amino acids. V lost 3 bases and J 5 bases, leaving 10 bases between the germline ends. Germline V gene data show CDR1 as LNHDA and CDR2 as SQIVND (reference sequence). The CDR3 protein is CASSMAGVTEAFF. The DNA of the CDR3 is TGTGCCAGTAGTATGGCGGGGGTGACTGAAGCTTTCTTT. Full variable domain (outside the CDR3, taken from reference TRBV19 and TRBJ1-1): DGGITQSPKYLFRKEGQNVTLSCEQNLNHDAMYWYRQDPGQGLRLIYYSQIVNDFQKGDIAEGYSVSREKKESFPLTVTSAQKNPTAFYLCASSMAGVTEAFFGQGTRLTVV.

This clonotype was recorded once. The V call is TRBV20-1, the J call TRBJ2-7; TRBD2 matches at 13 bases. This CDR3 comprises 14 residues. Germline CDR1 DFQATT, CDR2 SNEGSKA (reference sequence). The V and J ends lost 6 bases and 5 bases, in that order; junction bases with no gene match: 7. The CDR3 is CSAPGLAGFNEQYF. CDR3 coding DNA: TGCAGTGCCCCGGGACTAGCGGGATTCAACGAGCAGTACTTC.

DNA of the CDR3: TGCAGTGCTAGGGACACAAAAGCTAACTATGGCTACACCTTC. This gives the protein CSARDTKANYGYTF. The J gene is TRBJ1-2, the V gene TRBV20-1, with D possibly matching TRBD1 (5 bases). The CDR3 is made up of 14 amino acids. Germline V gene sequence: CDR1 DFQATT, CDR2 SNEGSKA (reference sequence). The ends were cut back, 3 bases at V and 0 bases at J, with 11 bases in the middle.

The chain combines TRBV29-1 with TRBJ2-1, with 11 bases that match TRBD2. Germline trimming cut 1 base from V and 9 bases from J; bases unmatched to any gene: 2. The CDR3 covers 13 residues. Per the germline V gene, CDR1 is SQVTM and CDR2 is ANQGSEA. CDR3 coding DNA: TGCAGCGTTGAAGGACTAGCGGGAATTGAGCAGTTCTTC. Translation gives CSVEGLAGIEQFF.

The chain joins TRBV30 to TRBJ2-1; 10 bases match TRBD2. The length of the CDR3 is 14 residues. After removal of 6 bases from V and 1 base from J, the junction contained 3 bases not matched to a gene. Per the germline V gene, CDR1 is GTSNPN and CDR2 is SVGIG (reference sequence). The CDR3 DNA reads as TGTGCCTGCCATAGCGGGAGGTCCTACAATGAGCAGTTCTTC. It is translated as CACHSGRSYNEQFF. The complete variable domain, with remaining parts taken from reference TRBV30 and TRBJ2-1, reads SQTIHQWPATLVQPVGSPLSLECTVEGTSNPNLYWYRQAAGRGLQLLFYSVGIGQISSEVPQNLSASRPQDRQFILSSKKLLLSDSGFYLCACHSGRSYNEQFFGPGTRLTVL.

The chain links TRBV28 to TRBJ2-7; D is perhaps TRBD1 or TRBD2 (5 bases each). CDR1 MDHEN and CDR2 SYDVKM come from the germline V gene. V was shortened by 4 bases and J by 5 bases, with 15 bases between the two germline ends. The CDR3 loop spans 14 amino acids. CDR3 residues: CASSYQGTDDEQYF. CDR3 nucleotide sequence: TGTGCCAGCAGTTATCAAGGGACCGATGACGAGCAGTACTTC.

J is TRBJ2-6 and V is TRBV29-1; D not certain. The ends were cut back, 6 bases at V and 0 bases at J, with 6 bases in the middle. Germline loops: CDR1 SQVTM, CDR2 ANQGSEA. The CDR3 totals 13 residues. CDR3 loop: CSVAISGANVLTF. DNA of the CDR3: TGCAGCGTGGCTATCTCTGGGGCCAACGTCCTGACTTTC.

A few counts support this clonotype. The chain is built from TRBV6-2 or TRBV6-3 and TRBJ2-7, with TRBD2 matching over 8 bases. J lost 7 bases, V lost 4 bases, and 15 bases had no gene match. Germline assignment: CDR1 MNHEY and CDR2 SVGEGT. This CDR3 has 16 amino acids. CDR3 coding DNA: TGTGCCAGCAGTTCAGAGACTACTCGGACGGGGGGGGAGCAGTACTTC. Translating it yields CASSSETTRTGGEQYF.

The chain links TRBV10-3 to TRBJ2-1; TRBD2 agrees at 9 bases. The CDR3 sequence is 16 residues long. CDR1 is ENHRY and CDR2 is SYGVKD in the germline V gene. J was trimmed by 8 bases and V by 7 bases; bases with no gene match: 15. The CDR3 spells CAIKHNLAGSVHEQFF. CDR3 nucleotides: TGTGCCATCAAACATAATCTAGCGGGGTCCGTCCATGAGCAGTTCTTC.